This T cell receptor beta chain stems from a study of tumor-infiltrating lymphocytes in primary liver carcinoma. Worth noting for this clonotype: Its antigen remains unknown.

Study conclusions and caveats: Less overlap was seen in tumor-adjacent and tumor-blood pairs than in tumor region pairs.

Co-extraction yielded RNA and DNA from about 20-30 mg of unsorted bulk tissue. Production of TCR beta cDNA used approximately 0.55 ug total RNA together with a constant-region primer. Three rounds of nested multiplex PCR with slightly modified ARM-PCR produced TCR beta libraries. For approximately 11 cycles apiece, the opening two PCR rounds ran with TRBV1-TRBV30 forward primers and a C-beta reverse primer. TCRdb reprocessed the multiplex PCR reads with MiXCR, giving one entry per CDR3 protein. The sample lists approximately 100,000 distinct CDR3 sequences; around 66% were seen once. From germline, CDR1 is DFQATT and CDR2 SNEGSKA (reference sequence). The CDR3 has 13 amino acids.

The sequenced material came from liver tumor tissue from sampling region 2. Subset meaning: tumor region T2, inferior pole. The sequence was collected from a woman aged 55-69 years with primary liver carcinoma and hepatitis B virus infection. This chain links TRBV20-1 with TRBJ1-1; perhaps TRBD1 as D (5 bases). The CDR3: CTANTGPNTEAFF. The CDR3 region has the DNA TGCACCGCGAACACGGGACCGAACACTGAAGCTTTCTTT.